This passage covers 14 T cell receptor beta chains from one sample sequenced in a study of OX40 agonist ivuxolimab in advanced cancers. Assay used: immunoSEQ multiplex PCR; TCRdb lists only in-frame clones, some missing. The sample yields tens of thousands of clones, almost 90% seen once. The sequenced sample was CD4+ or CD8+ T cells sorted from blood, obtained in a trial of the OX40 agonist ivuxolimab. The receptors were sampled from an adult with an advanced solid tumor such as melanoma, head and neck, liver or kidney cancer.

The chain employs TRBV11-2 and TRBJ1-1; D is uncertain. Germline V lookup: CDR1 SGHAT, CDR2 FQNNGV. Trimming stripped 2 bases from V and 0 bases from J, with 10 bases between. The CDR3 spans 15 residues. CDR3 sequence (DNA): TGTGCCAGCAGCTTACTTCCAACCATGAACACTGAAGCTTTCTTT. Encoded protein: CASSLLPTMNTEAFF.

DNA of the CDR3: TGCAGCGTCCTCGGGTCCGCAGCGCAAGAGACCCAGTACTTC. Amino acids: CSVLGSAAQETQYF. The J gene is TRBJ2-5, the V gene TRBV29-1; D is uncertain. Germline assignment: CDR1 SQVTM and CDR2 ANQGSEA. Deletions cut 6 bases from V and 2 bases from J, with 16 bases between. The CDR3 extends over 14 amino acids. Complete variable domain (other parts from reference TRBV29-1 and TRBJ2-5): SAVISQKPSRDICQRGTSLTIQCQVDSQVTMMFWYRQQPGQSLTLIATANQGSEATYESGFVIDKFPISRPNLTFSTLTVSNMSPEDSSIYLCSVLGSAAQETQYFGPGTRLLVL.

The genes are TRBV19 and TRBJ1-2; D gene uncertain. V gave up 11 bases and J gave up 5 bases, with 15 bases separating them. The CDR3 has 12 amino acids. Looked up from germline, CDR1 is LNHDA and CDR2 is SQIVND (reference sequence). This CDR3 is CAVRVTDYGYTF. In nucleotides, the CDR3 is TGTGCCGTTAGGGTTACTGATTATGGCTACACCTTC.

This sequence joins TRBV7-2 and TRBJ2-3, with TRBD1 matching over 7 bases. V dropped 5 bases and J dropped 5; count of bases not matched to a gene: 1. Germline V CDR1 and CDR2: SGHTA, FQGNSA. The CDR3 runs to 12 residues. As DNA, the CDR3 is TGTGCCAGCAGCCCAGGGGGAGATACGCAGTATTTT. Protein: CASSPGGDTQYF.

This clone was seen a few times. The genes are TRBV11-2 and TRBJ1-1, with no clear D. In germline, CDR1 is SGHAT, CDR2 FQNNGV. V was cut by 1 base and J by 0 bases, with 12 bases left in between. The CDR3 has 16 amino acids. The CDR3 here is CASSLGIQIMNTEAFF. DNA for the CDR3: TGTGCCAGCAGCTTAGGGATACAGATTATGAACACTGAAGCTTTCTTT.

The chain couples TRBV5-1 to TRBJ2-3; possible D gene TRBD1, 6 bases. Between the trimmed V and J ends, which lost 1 base and 5 bases, there was a span of 17 bases. This CDR3 comprises 16 residues. Germline-derived CDR1 and CDR2 are SGHRS and YFSETQ. The CDR3 protein is CASSLRPGAQGDTQYF. The CDR3 coding sequence is TGCGCCAGCAGCTTGCGCCCAGGGGCACAGGGAGATACGCAGTATTTT.

V and J are TRBV5-1 and TRBJ2-3; maybe TRBD2 (9 bases). Per germline, CDR1 SGHRS and CDR2 YFSETQ. CDR3 length: 15 amino acids. V lost 4 bases to trimming and J lost 6 bases, with 18 bases between them. The CDR3 sequence is CASSQGAGGQDTQYF. In nucleotides, the CDR3 is TGCGCCAGCAGCCAGGGGGCGGGAGGGCAGGATACGCAGTATTTT.

The chain combines TRBV6-5 with TRBJ2-7; 8 nucleotides align to TRBD2. The CDR3 has 15 residues. Germline V gene lookup returns CDR1 MNHEY and CDR2 SVGAGI. The ends lost 2 bases at V and 3 bases at J; junction bases unmatched: 6. The CDR3 region has the DNA TGTGCCAGCAGTTACACATTTAGCGGGGTCTACGAGCAGTACTTC. It codes for CASSYTFSGVYEQYF.

Comments on this clone: Because the CDR3's place on the DNA is in doubt, the DNA is left out and the CDR3 is given as listed by TCRdb. This rearrangement joins TRBV2 to TRBJ1-1. A total of 12 residues make up the CDR3, ends included. Germline V CDR1 and CDR2: SNHLY, FYNNEI. CDR3 protein: CVSSSSGPEAFF.

The DNA for the CDR3 is TGTGCCAGCAGCACCCCCAGCGGGAGCAGAGAGACCCAGTACTTC. Amino acid sequence: CASSTPSGSRETQYF. The chain employs TRBV28 and TRBJ2-5, with 8 bases lining up with TRBD2. The junction had 10 bases not matched to a gene; V was cut back by 6 bases and J by 4 bases. This CDR3 is 15 amino acids long. Germline values: CDR1 MDHEN, CDR2 SYDVKM.

The gene calls are TRBV19 and TRBJ2-1, with 12 bases matching TRBD2. J lost 5 bases, V lost 2 bases, and 4 bases had no gene match. Germline V gene data show CDR1 as LNHDA and CDR2 as SQIVND (reference sequence). This CDR3 region has 16 residues. CDR3 in DNA: TGTGCCAGTAGTATATGGACTAGCGGGAAGAACAATGAGCAGTTCTTC. Residues: CASSIWTSGKNNEQFF.

In DNA, the CDR3 is TGTGCCAGCAGCTTTGGGACGGGGCATGAAAAACTGTTTTTT. This sequence encodes CASSFGTGHEKLFF. This chain links TRBV5-4 with TRBJ1-4; maybe TRBD1 (5 bases). Trimming took off 2 bases at V and 6 bases at J, with 11 bases between the two ends. Germline loops: CDR1 SGHNT, CDR2 YYREEE (reference sequence). The CDR3 spans 14 residues.

The chain has TRBV27 and TRBJ2-3; TRBD2 matches 10 bases. With V trimmed by 2 bases and J by 4 bases, 6 bases remained unmatched. Per the germline V gene, CDR1 is MNHEY and CDR2 is SMNVEV (reference sequence). The CDR3 length is 16 residues. The CDR3 is CASSLGRLAGADTQYF. The CDR3 DNA is TGTGCCAGCAGTTTAGGACGCCTAGCGGGAGCAGATACGCAGTATTTT.

This sequence joins TRBV18 and TRBJ2-7; maybe TRBD2 (6 bases). The V and J ends lost 3 bases and 7 bases respectively, with 19 bases between them. Germline V gene sequence: CDR1 KGHSH, CDR2 LQKENI. This CDR3 has 15 residues. CDR3 nucleotides: TGTGCCAGCTCACCTCCGGGTAGCGGTAGATATGAGCAGTACTTC. Its translation: CASSPPGSGRYEQYF.